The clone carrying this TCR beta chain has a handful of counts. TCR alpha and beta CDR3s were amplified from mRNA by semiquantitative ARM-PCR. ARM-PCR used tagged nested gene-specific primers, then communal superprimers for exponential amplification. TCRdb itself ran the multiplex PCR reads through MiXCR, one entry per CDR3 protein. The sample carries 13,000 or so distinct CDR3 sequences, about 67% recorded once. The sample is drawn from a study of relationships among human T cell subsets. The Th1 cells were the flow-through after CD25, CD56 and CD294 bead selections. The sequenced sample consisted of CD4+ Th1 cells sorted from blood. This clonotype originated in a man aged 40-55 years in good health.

CDR3 nucleotides: TGTGCCAGTAGAATACTAGGGGGCGCAACCGGGGAGCTGTTTTTT. This codes for CASRILGGATGELFF. The chain links TRBV19 to TRBJ2-2; TRBD1 matches 7 bases. The CDR3 spans 15 residues. Germline V gene data show CDR1 as LNHDA and CDR2 as SQIVND (reference sequence). The V gene end was trimmed by 6 bases and the J gene end by 5 bases; junction bases not matched to a gene: 9.